A selection of T cell receptor beta chains follows, all from one sample in a study of CD8 T cells in ankylosing spondylitis. A single record per CDR3 protein comes from TCRdb applying MiXCR to the 5' RACE reads. The table lists 650,000 to 800,000 distinct CDR3 sequences, over 15% of them singletons, with around 19% in the top ten. Specimen: blood, either unsorted or a sorted T cell fraction (not recorded which). These receptor sequences come from a male donor with ankylosing spondylitis. Each CDR3 is given with its conserved first and last residue. A D gene is named only where the DNA matches it firmly. Size is omitted from some rows. Given values are once, few, many or a class for expanded clones.

d_gene	j_gene	v_gene	abundance	CDR3nt	CDR3aa
-	TRBJ2-3	TRBV29-1	few	TGCAGCGTTGATTCTGCCAGCGGTCTAGGTACAGATACGCAGTATTTT	CSVDSASGLGTDTQYF
-	TRBJ2-7	TRBV12-3/TRBV12-4	-	TGTGCCAGCAGTCTAAACGGGCGGGAATTTTTGTTC	CASSLNGREFLF
-	TRBJ1-4	TRBV11-3	-	TGTGCCAGCAGCATCGAAGGAAAACTGTTTTTT	CASSIEGKLFF
TRBD2	TRBJ2-3	TRBV7-8	few	TGTGCCAGCAGACATGCACTACTAGCGGGAAACGGCTTTGGGACAGATACGCAGTATTTT	CASRHALLAGNGFGTDTQYF
TRBD1	TRBJ1-1	TRBV28	-	TGTGCCAGCAGCCCGGACCTGACAGGGAGGTATTCGGGAGCTTTCTTT	CASSPDLTGRYSGAFF
-	TRBJ2-5	TRBV2	few	TGTGCCAGCACCTTGGAGGGGCAGGGCCAAGAGACCCAGTACTTC	CASTLEGQGQETQYF
TRBD2	TRBJ2-1	TRBV29-1	many	TGCAGCGTTGGCGGGAGCTCCTACAATGAGCAGTTCTTC	CSVGGSSYNEQFF
TRBD2	TRBJ2-3	TRBV27	-	TGTGCCAGCAGTTCGATTCTCCTAGCGGCTAGCACAGATACGCAGTATTTT	CASSSILLAASTDTQYF
TRBD2	TRBJ2-2	TRBV4-3	-	TGCGCCAGCAGCCAAACCCTCCAAGCGGGAGACACCGGGGAGCTGTTTTTT	CASSQTLQAGDTGELFF
-	TRBJ2-3	TRBV29-1	few	TGCAGCGTTGCTACAAAGGACACAGATACGCAGTATTTT	CSVATKDTDTQYF
-	TRBJ2-1	TRBV19	few	TGTGCCAGTAGTATCGTATCCCACAATGAGCAGTTCTTC	CASSIVSHNEQFF
TRBD2	TRBJ2-5	TRBV29-1	few	TGCAGCGTTGAAGATCTTCCTGGCCTTTCGGGCGGGGGATCCCAGTACTTC	CSVEDLPGLSGGGSQYF
TRBD1	TRBJ2-5	TRBV29-1	many	TGCAGCGTTCGGGGACAGCTTCGGGAGACCCAGTACTTC	CSVRGQLRETQYF
-	TRBJ2-1	TRBV7-2	-	TGTGCCAGCAGCTCCTTCGGGTCGAACAATGAGCAGTTCTTC	CASSSFGSNNEQFF
-	TRBJ1-1	TRBV2	-	TGTGCCAGCATGGCACAGCGGAACACTGAAGCTTTCTTT	CASMAQRNTEAFF
TRBD2	TRBJ2-5	TRBV29-1	many	TGCAGCGTGGAGACTAGCGGGAGCAAGACCCAGTACTTC	CSVETSGSKTQYF
TRBD1	TRBJ2-3	TRBV5-1	few	TGCGCCAGCAGCCCGACAGGGGCGCGGGATACGCAGTATTTT	CASSPTGARDTQYF
-	TRBJ1-5	TRBV20-1	few	TGCAGTGCCCCCCTAAAGGGAGATCAGCCCCAGCATTTT	CSAPLKGDQPQHF
-	TRBJ1-1	TRBV5-1	few	TGCGCCAGCAGCACTACTGGAGGGCACACTGAAGCTTTCTTT	CASSTTGGHTEAFF
TRBD2	TRBJ2-7	TRBV9	-	TGTGCCAGCAGCGTAGCAGCGGGAGGTTACGAGCAGTACTTC	CASSVAAGGYEQYF
-	TRBJ1-4	TRBV29-1	many	TGCAGCGTTGAGGGAGGGAATGAAAAACTGTTTTTT	CSVEGGNEKLFF